A single sample gave rise to the 15 T cell receptor beta chains below, sequenced in a study of molecular identifiers for immune sequencing clone quantification (dated by TCRdb to the late 2010s). Libraries came from PCR. The sequencer listed for this sample is NextSeq 500. Clones were called with MiXCR by TCRdb after fastp trimmed the public reads at Q25, and only in-frame beta chains were retained. Every distinct CDR3 protein forms one entry, paired with its most common genes and DNA. The sample contains around 300,000 distinct CDR3 sequences, roughly 24% of them found a single time. Roughly 0.7% of the sample comes from the top ten. The sequencing input was naive CD8+ T cells from blood, with Jurkat cell RNA spiked in. What the cell subset or site label conveys for this sample: FACS-sorted CD8+CD4-CCR7+CD45RA+ naive T cells. The source of these receptors is a human donor in good health. Some libraries in this study had Jurkat cell RNA spiked in.

For this clonotype: Because the CDR3 is missing its conserved closing phenylalanine or tryptophan, this is likely a read error. V and J are TRBV27 and TRBJ2-5; no clear D gene. The CDR3 sequence is 17 residues long. V dropped 4 bases and J dropped 0 bases, with 18 bases sitting between them. Per germline, CDR1 MNHEY and CDR2 SMNVEV (reference sequence). The CDR3 DNA reads TGTGCCAGCAGTTCCGACAATAGCCTTAATAACCAAGAGACCCAGTACTTA. Its protein is CASSSDNSLNNQETQYL.

This chain links TRBV4-1 with TRBJ2-7; D remains ambiguous. The CDR3 is 14 amino acids. The V end lost 4 bases, the J end lost 3 bases, and 13 bases lay between the germline ends. Germline V gene lookup returns CDR1 MGHRA and CDR2 YSYEKL. The CDR3 here is CASSPSVTHYEQYF. The CDR3, as DNA: TGCGCCAGCAGCCCCTCAGTGACCCACTACGAGCAGTACTTC.

Note on this clonotype: A much larger clone differs from this one at a single base, so this may be a read error. V gene TRBV5-4 combines with J gene TRBJ2-3, with 11 bases fitting TRBD2. This CDR3 has 15 residues. Germline V CDR1 and CDR2: SGHNT, YYREEE (reference sequence). V lost 10 bases, J lost 2 bases, and 9 bases stayed unmatched. The DNA of the CDR3 is TGTGCCGGCCATACTAGCGGGAGCCCCACAGATACGCAGTATTTT. Its protein is CAGHTSGSPTDTQYF.

The chain uses TRBV3-1 and TRBJ2-7; D remains ambiguous. CDR1 and CDR2 (germline): LGHDT, YNNKEL (reference sequence). The CDR3 length is 15 residues. The V and J ends lost 1 base and 2 bases respectively, with 12 bases between them. CDR3 sequence reads: CASSQGRVRAYEQYF. CDR3 nucleotide sequence: TGTGCCAGCAGCCAAGGTAGAGTCCGCGCCTACGAGCAGTACTTC.

To note about this clonotype: A much more abundant neighbour one base away suggests this may be a read error. The rearrangement uses TRBV5-6 and TRBJ2-7; 11 bases align to TRBD1. From germline, CDR1 is SGHDT and CDR2 YYEEEE. The CDR3 spans 14 residues. V was pared by 4 bases and J by 2 bases, with 2 bases of the junction left unmatched. CDR3 sequence: CASSPDRGPYEQYF. Here the CDR3 DNA reads TGTGCCAGCAGCCCGGACAGGGGGCCCTACGAGCAGTACTTC.

This clonotype was observed a few times. The V and J genes are TRBV4-3 and TRBJ2-5; D gene uncertain. Trimming took 2 bases from V and 4 from J, leaving 11 bases between them. The CDR3 spans 14 residues. CDR1 and CDR2 from the germline V gene are LGHNA and YSLEER. The CDR3 sequence is CASSQYSKGETQYF. In DNA, the CDR3 is TGCGCCAGCAGCCAATACTCTAAGGGAGAGACCCAGTACTTC.

This clonotype was counted ten times or more. V and J are TRBV4-3 and TRBJ2-7; D is ambiguous. Trimming stripped 0 bases from V and 0 bases from J, with 9 bases between. Germline V CDR1 and CDR2: LGHNA, YSLEER. The CDR3 extends over 15 amino acids. CDR3 sequence reads: CASSQEGRGSYEQYF. As DNA, the CDR3 is TGCGCCAGCAGCCAAGAAGGCAGAGGCTCCTACGAGCAGTACTTC.

This clonotype appeared a few times. This chain connects TRBV27 to TRBJ1-2; D might be TRBD1 (6 bases). Trimming removed 2 bases from V and 2 bases from J, with 9 bases in between. CDR1 and CDR2 (germline): MNHEY, SMNVEV (reference sequence). The CDR3 totals 14 residues. CDR3: CASSLVGANYGYTF. In DNA form, the CDR3 reads TGTGCCAGCAGTTTAGTGGGGGCGAACTATGGCTACACCTTC.

This clonotype was observed a few times. The V gene is TRBV11-2, the J gene TRBJ2-7; 7 bases agree with TRBD1. CDR1 is SGHAT, CDR2 FQNNGV, per germline. With V trimmed by 5 bases and J by 0 bases, 10 bases remained unmatched. The CDR3 totals 16 residues. CDR3 bases: TGTGCCAGCAGCCCGGTCGGGACAGAGTTCTCCTACGAGCAGTACTTC. The encoded protein is CASSPVGTEFSYEQYF.

This clonotype was seen a handful of times. This rearrangement joins TRBV18 to TRBJ1-4, with unresolved D. The CDR3 consists of 14 residues. Trimming left V 4 bases short and J 8 bases short, with 14 bases between. In germline, CDR1 is KGHSH, CDR2 LQKENI. The CDR3 DNA reads as TGTGCCAGCTCACGGGATTACAACGCCGAAAAACTGTTTTTT. Amino acids: CASSRDYNAEKLFF.

Comments on this clonotype: A read error is likely, as this CDR3 ends without the conserved phenylalanine or tryptophan. V is TRBV5-1 and J is TRBJ2-7, with D hard to call. CDR1 and CDR2 (germline): SGHRS, YFSETQ. V was trimmed by 0 bases and J by 6 bases, leaving 4 bases between them. This CDR3 region has 11 residues. CDR3 loop: CASSLGAEQYL. The CDR3, as DNA: TGCGCCAGCAGCTTGGGGGCCGAGCAGTACCTC.

The chain recombines TRBV4-2 with TRBJ2-3, with D maybe TRBD2 (5 bases). The CDR3 is made up of 16 amino acids. Deletions cut 1 base from V and 2 bases from J, with 13 bases between. Germline CDR1 reads LGHNA; CDR2 reads YNFKEQ. This CDR3 is CASSQGGRDPTDTQYF. CDR3 nucleotides: TGTGCCAGCAGCCAAGGCGGGCGAGACCCCACAGATACGCAGTATTTT.

V and J are TRBV30 and TRBJ2-5; no clear D. The ends were cut back, 0 bases at V and 1 base at J, with 6 bases in the middle. Germline V gives CDR1 GTSNPN, CDR2 SVGIG (reference sequence). There are 13 residues in the CDR3. The CDR3, as DNA: TGTGCCTGGAGTGTAAGCAGCCAAGAGACCCAGTACTTC. This gives the protein CAWSVSSQETQYF.

The chain couples TRBV7-3 to TRBJ2-3; 7 nucleotides line up with TRBD2. V shed 7 bases, J shed 3 bases, and the junction held 16 bases outside the gene matches. The CDR3 has 17 amino acids. CDR1 and CDR2 from the germline V gene are SGHTA and FQGTGA. This chain's CDR3 is CASTYGWRELLTDTQYF. The CDR3 nucleotides read TGTGCCAGCACCTACGGATGGCGGGAGTTGTTGACAGATACGCAGTATTTT.

This clonotype was seen only once. It may be a read error: a sequence one base away is much more abundant. This rearrangement joins TRBV27 to TRBJ1-1; D is perhaps TRBD1 (5 bases). Trimming pared 5 bases from V and 4 bases from J, leaving 11 bases between. CDR1 is MNHEY and CDR2 is SMNVEV in the germline V gene (reference sequence). The CDR3 has 13 residues. CDR3 residues: CASSDSLTTEAFF. Written as DNA, the CDR3 is TGTGCCAGCAGTGACAGCTTGACCACTGAAGCTTTCTTT.